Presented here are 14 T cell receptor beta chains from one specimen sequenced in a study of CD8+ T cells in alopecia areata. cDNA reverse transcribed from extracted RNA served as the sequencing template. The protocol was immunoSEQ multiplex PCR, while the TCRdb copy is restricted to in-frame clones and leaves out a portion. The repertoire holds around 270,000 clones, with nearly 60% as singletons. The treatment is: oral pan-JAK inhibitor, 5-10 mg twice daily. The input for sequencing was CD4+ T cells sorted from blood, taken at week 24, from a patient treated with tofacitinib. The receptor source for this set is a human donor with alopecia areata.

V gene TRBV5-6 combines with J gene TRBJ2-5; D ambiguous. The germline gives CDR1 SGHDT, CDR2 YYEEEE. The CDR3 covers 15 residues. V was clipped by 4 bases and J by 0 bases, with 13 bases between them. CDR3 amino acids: CASSLSQKYQETQYF. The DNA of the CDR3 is TGTGCCAGCAGCCTCTCCCAGAAGTACCAAGAGACCCAGTACTTC.

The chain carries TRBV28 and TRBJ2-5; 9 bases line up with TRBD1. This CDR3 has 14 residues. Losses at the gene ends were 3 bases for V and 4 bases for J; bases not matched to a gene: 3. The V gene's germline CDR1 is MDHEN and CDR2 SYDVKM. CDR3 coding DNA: TGTGCCAGCAGTTTTGGGACAGGGACAGAGACCCAGTACTTC. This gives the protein CASSFGTGTETQYF.

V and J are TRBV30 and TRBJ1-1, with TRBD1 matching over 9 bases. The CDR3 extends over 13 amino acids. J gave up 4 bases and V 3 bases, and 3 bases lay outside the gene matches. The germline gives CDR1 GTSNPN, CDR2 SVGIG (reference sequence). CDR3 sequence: CAWRTGGVTEAFF. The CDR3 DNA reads TGTGCCTGGAGGACAGGGGGTGTCACTGAAGCTTTCTTT.

CDR3 sequence (DNA): TGTGCCAGCAGCCCCAGGGATGATGGCTACACCTTC. Protein: CASSPRDDGYTF. This chain connects TRBV6-5 to TRBJ1-2; TRBD1 might be the D (5 bases). Germline V gene sequence: CDR1 MNHEY, CDR2 SVGAGI. V dropped 6 bases and J dropped 6 bases, with 11 bases sitting between them. The CDR3 consists of 12 residues.

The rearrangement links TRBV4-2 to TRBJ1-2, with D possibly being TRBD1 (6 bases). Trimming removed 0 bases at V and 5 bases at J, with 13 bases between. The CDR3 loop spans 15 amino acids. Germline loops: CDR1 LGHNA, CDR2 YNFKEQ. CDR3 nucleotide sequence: TGTGCCAGCAGCCAAGATGGATGGGACAATTATGGCTACACCTTC. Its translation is CASSQDGWDNYGYTF.

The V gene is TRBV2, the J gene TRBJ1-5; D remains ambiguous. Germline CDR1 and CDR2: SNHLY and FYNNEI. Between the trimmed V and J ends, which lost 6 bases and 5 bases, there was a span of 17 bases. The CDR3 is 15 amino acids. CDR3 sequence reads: CASRALGRPDQPQHF. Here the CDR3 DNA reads TGTGCCAGCAGAGCCCTCGGCCGGCCCGATCAGCCCCAGCATTTT.

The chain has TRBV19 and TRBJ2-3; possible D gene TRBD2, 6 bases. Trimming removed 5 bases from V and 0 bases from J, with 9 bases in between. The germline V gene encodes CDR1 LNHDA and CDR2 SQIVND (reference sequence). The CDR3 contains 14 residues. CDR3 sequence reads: CASSLGLSTDTQYF. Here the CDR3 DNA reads TGTGCCAGTAGTTTGGGACTCAGCACAGATACGCAGTATTTT.

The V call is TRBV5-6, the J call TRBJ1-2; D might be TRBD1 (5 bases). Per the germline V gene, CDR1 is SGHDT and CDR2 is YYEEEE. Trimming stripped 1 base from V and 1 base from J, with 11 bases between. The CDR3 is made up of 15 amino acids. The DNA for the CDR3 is TGTGCCAGCAGCTTGTCAGGGCCTGTTAACTATGGCTACACCTTC. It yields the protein CASSLSGPVNYGYTF.

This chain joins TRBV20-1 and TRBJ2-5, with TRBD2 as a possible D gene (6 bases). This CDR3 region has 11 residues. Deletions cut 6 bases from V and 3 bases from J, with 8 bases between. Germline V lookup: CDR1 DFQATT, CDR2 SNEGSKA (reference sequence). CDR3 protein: CSAGEEETQYF. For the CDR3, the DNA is TGCAGTGCAGGGGAGGAAGAGACCCAGTACTTC.

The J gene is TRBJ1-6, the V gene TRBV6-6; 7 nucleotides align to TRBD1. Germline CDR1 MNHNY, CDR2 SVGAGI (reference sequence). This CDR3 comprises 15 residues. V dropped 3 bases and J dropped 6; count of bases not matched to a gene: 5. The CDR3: CASSYEHRGNSPLHF. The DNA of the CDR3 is TGTGCCAGCAGTTATGAGCACAGGGGTAATTCACCCCTCCACTTT.

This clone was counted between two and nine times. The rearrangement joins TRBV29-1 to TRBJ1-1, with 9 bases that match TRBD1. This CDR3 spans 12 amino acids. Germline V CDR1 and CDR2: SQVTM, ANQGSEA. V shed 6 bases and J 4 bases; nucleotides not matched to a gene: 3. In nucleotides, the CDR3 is TGCAGCGTGGGGACAGGGACCACTGAAGCTTTCTTT. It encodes CSVGTGTTEAFF.

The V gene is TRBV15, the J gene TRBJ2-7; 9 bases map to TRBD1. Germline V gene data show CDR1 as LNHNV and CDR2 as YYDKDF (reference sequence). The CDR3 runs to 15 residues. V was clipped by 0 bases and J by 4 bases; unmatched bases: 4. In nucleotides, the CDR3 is TGTGCCACCAGCAGAGATCCCGGACAGGGGTACGAGCAGTACTTC. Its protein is CATSRDPGQGYEQYF.

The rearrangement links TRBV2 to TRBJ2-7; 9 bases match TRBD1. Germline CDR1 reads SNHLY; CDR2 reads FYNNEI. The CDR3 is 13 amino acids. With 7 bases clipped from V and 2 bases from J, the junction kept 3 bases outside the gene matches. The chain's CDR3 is CASNRQGAYEQYF. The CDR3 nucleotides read TGTGCCAGCAACCGACAGGGGGCCTACGAGCAGTACTTC.

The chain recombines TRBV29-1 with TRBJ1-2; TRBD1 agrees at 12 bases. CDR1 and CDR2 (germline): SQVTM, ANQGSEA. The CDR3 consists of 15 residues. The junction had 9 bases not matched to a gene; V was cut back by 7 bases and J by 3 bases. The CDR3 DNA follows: TGCAGCGCCCAGGGACAGGGGGCTACGTACTATGGCTACACCTTC. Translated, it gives CSAQGQGATYYGYTF.